The next 13 T cell receptor beta chains were all read from a single sample in a study of cytotoxic CD8 clonotypes in ibrutinib-treated CLL. Libraries were prepared by immunoSEQ multiplex PCR; TCRdb keeps only in-frame clonotypes and omits some of them. The sample has nearly 300,000 clones; around 77% are singletons. Sequenced material: PBMCs, taken at disease progression, from a patient treated with ibrutinib. These receptors came from a human donor with chronic lymphocytic leukemia.

The rearrangement joins TRBV28 to TRBJ1-2; tentatively, D is TRBD1 (5 bases). CDR3 size: 15 residues. In germline, CDR1 is MDHEN, CDR2 SYDVKM. Trimming cost V 6 bases and J 8 bases, with 22 bases left between them. The CDR3 loop reads CASSPRDGKAGGYTF. For the CDR3, the DNA is TGTGCCAGCAGCCCCCGGGACGGCAAGGCCGGCGGCTACACCTTC.

The chain combines TRBV5-6 with TRBJ1-5; 11 bases align to TRBD1. Per the germline V gene, CDR1 is SGHDT and CDR2 is YYEEEE. This CDR3 is built from 14 residues. Trimming took 5 bases from V and 6 from J; bases not matched to a gene: 4. CDR3 loop: CASRRDRGVQPQHF. The CDR3 DNA is TGTGCCAGCAGACGGGACAGGGGGGTTCAGCCCCAGCATTTT.

V usage is TRBV6-5 and J usage is TRBJ2-5; D is possibly TRBD1 (6 bases). The length of the CDR3 is 14 residues. Germline V gives CDR1 MNHEY, CDR2 SVGAGI. V was trimmed by 5 bases and J by 1 base, leaving 11 bases between them. The DNA of the CDR3 is TGTGCCAGCAGTACCGACAGGATCCAAGAGACCCAGTACTTC. Its translation is CASSTDRIQETQYF.

J is TRBJ1-1 and V is TRBV10-2; no clear D. Germline V lookup: CDR1 WSHSY, CDR2 SAAADI. This CDR3 spans 12 amino acids. V lost 7 bases and J lost 9, with 15 bases in between. CDR3 in DNA: TGCGCCAGCACCGGGTCTGGAGTGAAAGCTTTCTTT. Its protein product is CASTGSGVKAFF.

This chain uses TRBV5-6 with TRBJ2-7; D unclear. Trimming left V 0 bases short and J 1 base short, with 14 bases between. The CDR3 spans 16 residues. Germline V CDR1 and CDR2: SGHDT, YYEEEE. For the CDR3, the DNA is TGTGCCAGCAGCTTGGGGTGGGCGTACCCTTCCTACGAGCAGTACTTC. The encoded protein is CASSLGWAYPSYEQYF.

This chain joins TRBV19 and TRBJ2-7; 11 bases agree with TRBD2. The CDR3 runs to 15 residues. J was trimmed by 2 bases and V by 6 bases; bases with no gene match: 6. Germline loops: CDR1 LNHDA, CDR2 SQIVND (reference sequence). CDR3 DNA: TGTGCCAGTAGCCTCGGGACTAGCGGCACCTACGAGCAGTACTTC. Its protein product is CASSLGTSGTYEQYF.

CDR3 DNA sequence: TGTGCCAGCAGCTTCGGGGGAGTGGAGACCCAGTACTTC. Its protein is CASSFGGVETQYF. The gene calls are TRBV5-6 and TRBJ2-5, with TRBD2 as a possible D gene (6 bases). The V gene lost 2 bases and the J gene lost 5 bases, with 10 bases spanning the gap. Germline CDR1 SGHDT, CDR2 YYEEEE. The CDR3 is 13 residues long.

This clone was seen only once. V gene TRBV7-9 combines with J gene TRBJ2-7, with TRBD1 identical over 7 bases. Germline V CDR1 and CDR2: SEHNR, FQNEAQ (reference sequence). V shed 4 bases, J shed 5 bases, and the junction held 8 bases outside the gene matches. The CDR3 sequence is 14 residues long. The CDR3 DNA reads as TGTGCCAGCAGCTCTACAGGGGTCCGCCACGAGCAGTACTTC. It encodes CASSSTGVRHEQYF.

The chain uses TRBV7-9 and TRBJ2-7; D is undetermined. CDR1 and CDR2 from the germline V gene are SEHNR and FQNEAQ (reference sequence). The V end lost 1 base, the J end lost 6 bases, and 4 bases lay between the germline ends. This CDR3 has 11 amino acids. The CDR3 is CASSLGLEQYF. The DNA for the CDR3 is TGTGCCAGCAGCTTAGGTCTCGAGCAGTACTTC.

This chain uses TRBV11-3 with TRBJ2-7; no clear D. Germline CDR1 is SGHNT and CDR2 is YENEEA. Trimming removed 1 base from V and 1 base from J, with 5 bases in between. The CDR3 runs 13 residues. The CDR3 nucleotides read TGTGCCAGCAGCTTAGGGCAATCCTACGAGCAGTACTTC. Translation gives CASSLGQSYEQYF.

The chain uses TRBV28 and TRBJ1-5; D is perhaps TRBD1 (5 bases). V lost 3 bases, J lost 5 bases, and 11 bases lay in between. Germline CDR1 and CDR2: MDHEN and SYDVKM. The CDR3 runs to 14 residues. The CDR3 is CASSFGQGYQPQHF. In DNA form, the CDR3 reads TGTGCCAGCAGTTTTGGGCAGGGTTATCAGCCCCAGCATTTT.

The table lists this clone with a count of one. This chain links TRBV4-3 with TRBJ2-5, with 10 bases fitting TRBD2. The germline V gene encodes CDR1 LGHNA and CDR2 YSLEER. The CDR3 contains 15 residues. Losses at the gene ends were 4 bases for V and 3 bases for J; bases not matched to a gene: 5. In nucleotides, the CDR3 is TGCGCCAGCAGCCCCGGACTAGCGGTAAAAGAGACCCAGTACTTC. Translation: CASSPGLAVKETQYF.

The CDR3 DNA sequence: TGTGCCAGCTCACCAGACAGGGTATTTAGCAATCAGCCCCAGCATTTT. Translated: CASSPDRVFSNQPQHF. The genes are TRBV18 and TRBJ1-5; 7 nucleotides match TRBD1. J was trimmed by 0 bases and V by 2 bases; bases with no gene match: 4. CDR1 is KGHSH, CDR2 LQKENI, per germline. The CDR3 runs 16 residues.